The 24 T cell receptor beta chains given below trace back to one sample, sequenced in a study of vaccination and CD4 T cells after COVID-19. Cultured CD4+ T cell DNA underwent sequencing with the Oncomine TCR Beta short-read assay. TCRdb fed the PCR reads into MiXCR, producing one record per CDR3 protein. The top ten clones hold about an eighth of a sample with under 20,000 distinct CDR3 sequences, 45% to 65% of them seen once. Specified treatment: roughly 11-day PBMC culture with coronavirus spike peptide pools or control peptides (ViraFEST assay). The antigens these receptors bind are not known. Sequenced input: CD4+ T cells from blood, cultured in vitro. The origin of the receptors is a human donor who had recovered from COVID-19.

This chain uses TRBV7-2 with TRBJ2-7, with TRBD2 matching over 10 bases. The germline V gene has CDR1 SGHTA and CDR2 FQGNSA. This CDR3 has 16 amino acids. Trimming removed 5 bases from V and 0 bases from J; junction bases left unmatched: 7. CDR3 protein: CASSPGGLASSYEQYF. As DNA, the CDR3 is TGTGCCAGCAGCCCAGGGGGACTAGCGAGCTCCTACGAGCAGTACTTC.

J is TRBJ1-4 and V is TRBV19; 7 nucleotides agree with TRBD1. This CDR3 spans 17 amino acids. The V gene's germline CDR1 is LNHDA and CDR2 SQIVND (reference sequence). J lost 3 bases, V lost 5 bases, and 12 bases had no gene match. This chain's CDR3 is CASSSTGFSRANEKLFF. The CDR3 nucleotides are TGTGCCAGTAGTTCGACAGGGTTTAGTCGGGCTAATGAAAAACTGTTTTTT.

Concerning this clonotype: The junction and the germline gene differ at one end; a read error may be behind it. The CDR3 region is CASSEEGALNTGQLFF. For the CDR3, the DNA is TGTGCCAGCAGTGAGGAGGGGGCGCTCAACACCGGGCAGCTGTTTTTT. V and J are TRBV2 and TRBJ2-2, with D tentatively TRBD1 (7 bases). The CDR3 consists of 16 residues. Looked up from germline, CDR1 is SNHLY and CDR2 is FYNNEI.

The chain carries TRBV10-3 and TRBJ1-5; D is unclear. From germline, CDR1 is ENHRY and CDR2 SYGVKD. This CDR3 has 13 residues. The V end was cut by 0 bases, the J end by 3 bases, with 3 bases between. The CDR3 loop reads CAISESVNQPQHF. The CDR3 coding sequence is TGTGCCATCAGTGAGTCGGTCAATCAGCCCCAGCATTTT.

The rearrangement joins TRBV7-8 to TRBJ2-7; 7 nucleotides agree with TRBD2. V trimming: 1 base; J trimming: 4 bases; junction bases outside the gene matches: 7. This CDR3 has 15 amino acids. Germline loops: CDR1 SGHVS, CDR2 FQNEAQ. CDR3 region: CASSLGTGGTYEQYF. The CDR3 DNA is TGTGCCAGCAGCTTAGGCACGGGAGGCACTTACGAGCAGTACTTC.

CDR3 loop: CASSEGWVAYEQYF. In DNA form, the CDR3 reads TGTGCCAGCAGTGAAGGCTGGGTCGCCTACGAGCAGTACTTC. The chain uses TRBV2 and TRBJ2-7; no firm D call. Germline lookup yields CDR1 SNHLY and CDR2 FYNNEI. The CDR3 has 14 residues. Trimming took off 1 base at V and 2 bases at J, with 9 bases between the two ends.

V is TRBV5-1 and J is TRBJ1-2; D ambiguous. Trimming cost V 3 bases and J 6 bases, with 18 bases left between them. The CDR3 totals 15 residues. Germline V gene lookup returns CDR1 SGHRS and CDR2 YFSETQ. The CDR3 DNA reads TGCGCCAGCAGCTGGGCCGGGATAACTAGAAATGGCTACACCTTC. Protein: CASSWAGITRNGYTF.

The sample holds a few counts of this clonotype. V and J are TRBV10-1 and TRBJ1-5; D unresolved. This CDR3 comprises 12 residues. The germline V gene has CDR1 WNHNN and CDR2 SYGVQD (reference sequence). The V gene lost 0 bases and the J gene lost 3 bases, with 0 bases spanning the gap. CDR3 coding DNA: TGCGCCAGCAGTGAGTCCAATCAGCCCCAGCATTTT. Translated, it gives CASSESNQPQHF.

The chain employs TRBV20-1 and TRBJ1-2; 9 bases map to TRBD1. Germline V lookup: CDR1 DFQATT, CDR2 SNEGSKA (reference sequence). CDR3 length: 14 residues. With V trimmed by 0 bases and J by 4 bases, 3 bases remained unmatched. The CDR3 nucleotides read TGCAGTGCTAGAGATTTGGGACAGGGCTATGGCTACACCTTC. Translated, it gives CSARDLGQGYGYTF.

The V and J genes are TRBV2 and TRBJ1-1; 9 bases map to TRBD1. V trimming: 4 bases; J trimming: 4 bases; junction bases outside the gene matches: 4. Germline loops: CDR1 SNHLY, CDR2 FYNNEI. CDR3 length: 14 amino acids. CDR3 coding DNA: TGTGCCAGCAGTGGGGGACAGGGATCCACTGAAGCTTTCTTT. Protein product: CASSGGQGSTEAFF.

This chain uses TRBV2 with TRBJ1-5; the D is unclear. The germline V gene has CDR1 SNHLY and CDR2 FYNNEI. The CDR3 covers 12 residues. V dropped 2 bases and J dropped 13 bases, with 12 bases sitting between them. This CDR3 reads CASSETGSSQHF. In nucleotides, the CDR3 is TGTGCCAGCAGTGAAACCGGCAGCTCGCAGCATTTT.

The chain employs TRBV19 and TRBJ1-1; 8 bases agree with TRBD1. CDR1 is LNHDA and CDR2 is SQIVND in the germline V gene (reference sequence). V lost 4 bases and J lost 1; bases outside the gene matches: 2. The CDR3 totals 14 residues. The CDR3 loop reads CASSTGGWNTEAFF. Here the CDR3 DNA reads TGTGCCAGTAGTACAGGGGGCTGGAACACTGAAGCTTTCTTT.

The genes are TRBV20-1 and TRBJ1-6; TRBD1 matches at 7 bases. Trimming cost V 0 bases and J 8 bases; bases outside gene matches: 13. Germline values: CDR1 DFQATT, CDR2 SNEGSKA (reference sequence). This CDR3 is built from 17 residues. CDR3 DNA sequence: TGCAGTGCTAGAGATAGACAGGGAACCCAGAGGGATTCACCCCTCCACTTT. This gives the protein CSARDRQGTQRDSPLHF.

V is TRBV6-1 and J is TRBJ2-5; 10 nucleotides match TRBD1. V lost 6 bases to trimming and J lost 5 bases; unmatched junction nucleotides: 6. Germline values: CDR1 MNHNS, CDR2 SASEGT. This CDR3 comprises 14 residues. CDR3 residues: CASSRGQGLETQYF. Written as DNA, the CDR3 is TGTGCCAGCAGCCGGGGACAGGGGTTGGAGACCCAGTACTTC.

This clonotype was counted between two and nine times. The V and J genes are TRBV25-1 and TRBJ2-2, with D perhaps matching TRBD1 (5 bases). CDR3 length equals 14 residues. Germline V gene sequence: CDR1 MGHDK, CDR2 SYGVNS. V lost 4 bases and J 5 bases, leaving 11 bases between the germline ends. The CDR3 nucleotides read TGTGCCAGCAGTGGGCAGGGCACTACCGGGGAGCTGTTTTTT. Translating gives CASSGQGTTGELFF. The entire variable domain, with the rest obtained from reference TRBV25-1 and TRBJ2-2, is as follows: EADIYQTPRYLVIGTGKKITLECSQTMGHDKMYWYQQDPGMELHLIHYSYGVNSTEKGDLSSESTVSRIRTEHFPLTLESARPSHTSQYLCASSGQGTTGELFFGEGSRLTVL.

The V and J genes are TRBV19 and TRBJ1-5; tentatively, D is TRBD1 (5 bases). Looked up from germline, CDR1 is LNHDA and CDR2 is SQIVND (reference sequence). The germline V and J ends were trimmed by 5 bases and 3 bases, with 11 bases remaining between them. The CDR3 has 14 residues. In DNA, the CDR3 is TGTGCCAGTAGTTCTGACAGCAACAATCAGCCCCAGCATTTT. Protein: CASSSDSNNQPQHF.

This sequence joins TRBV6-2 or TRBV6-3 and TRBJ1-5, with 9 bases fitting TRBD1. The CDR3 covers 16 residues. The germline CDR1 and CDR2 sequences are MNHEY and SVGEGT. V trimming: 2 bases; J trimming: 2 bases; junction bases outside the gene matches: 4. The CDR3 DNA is TGTGCCAGCAGTTACGGGACAGGGAATGGCAATCAGCCCCAGCATTTT. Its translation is CASSYGTGNGNQPQHF.

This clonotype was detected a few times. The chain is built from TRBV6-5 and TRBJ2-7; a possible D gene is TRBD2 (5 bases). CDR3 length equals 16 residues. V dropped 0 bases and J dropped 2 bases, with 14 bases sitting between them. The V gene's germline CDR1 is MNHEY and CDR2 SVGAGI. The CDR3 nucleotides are TGTGCCAGCAGTTACTCCGGGCCCATCGGGACCTACGAGCAGTACTTC. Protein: CASSYSGPIGTYEQYF.

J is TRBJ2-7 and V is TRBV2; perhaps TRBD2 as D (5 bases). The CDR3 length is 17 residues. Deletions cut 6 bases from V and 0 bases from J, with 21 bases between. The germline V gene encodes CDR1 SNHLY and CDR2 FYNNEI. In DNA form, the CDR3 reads TGTGCCAGCAGCGAGGGCCGCGAGTTCCAGGTCTCCTACGAGCAGTACTTC. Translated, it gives CASSEGREFQVSYEQYF.

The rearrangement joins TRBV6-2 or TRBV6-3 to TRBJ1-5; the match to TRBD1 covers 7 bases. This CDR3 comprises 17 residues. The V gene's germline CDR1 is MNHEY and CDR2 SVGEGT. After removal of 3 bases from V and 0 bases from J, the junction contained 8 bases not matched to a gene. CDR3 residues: CASSYRGQMNSNQPQHF. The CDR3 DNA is TGTGCCAGCAGTTATCGGGGACAGATGAATAGCAATCAGCCCCAGCATTTT.

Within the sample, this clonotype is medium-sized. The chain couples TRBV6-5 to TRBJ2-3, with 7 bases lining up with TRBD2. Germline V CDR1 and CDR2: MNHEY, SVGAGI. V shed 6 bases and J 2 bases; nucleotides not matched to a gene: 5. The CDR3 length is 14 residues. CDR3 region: CASRYGGYTDTQYF. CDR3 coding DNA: TGTGCCAGCAGGTACGGGGGGTACACAGATACGCAGTATTTT.

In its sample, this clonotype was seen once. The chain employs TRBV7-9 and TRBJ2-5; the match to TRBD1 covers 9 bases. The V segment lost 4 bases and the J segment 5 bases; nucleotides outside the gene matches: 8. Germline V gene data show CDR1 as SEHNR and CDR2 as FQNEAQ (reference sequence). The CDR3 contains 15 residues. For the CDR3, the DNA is TGTGCCAGCAGCTCTACTTCCGGGACAGGGGAGACCCAGTACTTC. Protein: CASSSTSGTGETQYF.

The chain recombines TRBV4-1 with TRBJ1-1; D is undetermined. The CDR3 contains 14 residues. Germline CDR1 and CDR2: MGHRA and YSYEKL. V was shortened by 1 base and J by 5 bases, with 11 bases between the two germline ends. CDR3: CASSQGPIGTEAFF. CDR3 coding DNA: TGCGCCAGCAGCCAAGGCCCCATTGGGACTGAAGCTTTCTTT.

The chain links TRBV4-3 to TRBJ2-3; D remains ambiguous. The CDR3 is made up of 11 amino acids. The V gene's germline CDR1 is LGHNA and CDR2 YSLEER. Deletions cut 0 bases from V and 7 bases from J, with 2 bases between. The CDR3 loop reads CASSQDYTQYF. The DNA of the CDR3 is TGCGCCAGCAGCCAAGATTATACGCAGTATTTT.